This TCR beta chain emerged from a study of siplizumab effects on memory and regulatory T cells. Study-wide results and limits: The diversity of naive T cells seemed greater than that of memory cells, and their alloresponse contribution seemed major. Treg-derived clones made up an average of roughly 70% of mappable alloreactive CD4+ clones with siplizumab and under 35% in controls.

Per sample, the assay covered approximately 94,000 TCR templates. Here immunoSEQ multiplex PCR was the method, and the copy in TCRdb shows in-frame clones only, minus some. Of about 100,000 clones listed, 75% to 95% are singletons. A note on this clone: Its antigen remains unknown.

The sequence was collected from a human donor in good health. Some clones in this sample may be carry-over from other donors' samples. Sequencing was carried out using CD4+ T cells sorted from blood.

The CDR3 here is CASSFDRRNTEAFF. The CDR3 bases are TGTGCCAGCAGTTTCGACAGGAGAAACACTGAAGCTTTCTTT. The chain links TRBV6-6 to TRBJ1-1, with D maybe TRBD1 (6 bases). CDR1 and CDR2 from the germline V gene are MNHNY and SVGAGI (reference sequence). CDR3 size: 14 residues. V shed 4 bases and J shed 2 bases, with 11 bases lying between them.